These T cell receptor beta chains were read from a single sample in a study of identical twins. MiXCR was run by TCRdb on the 5' RACE reads, yielding one entry per CDR3 protein. The sample holds approximately 620,000 distinct CDR3 sequences, 8.6% seen once. Separately, the same data were catalogued under a study of yellow fever vaccine responses in identical twins.

Sequencing input: PBMCs. These receptors came from a woman under 30 in good health. Both conserved end residues are part of each CDR3. Each record gives: V gene, clone size, D gene, J gene, CDR3 length, CDR3 protein, CDR3 DNA. A D gene is named only where the DNA matches it firmly. Clone size is given for some rows only: seen once, a few or many times, or a class if the clone is expanded.

v_gene: TRBV7-6; abundance: many; d_gene: -; j_gene: TRBJ1-2; len: 13; CDR3aa: CASSTEGGYGYTF; CDR3nt: TGTGCCAGCAGCACAGAAGGGGGGTATGGCTACACCTTC
v_gene: TRBV7-9; abundance: few; d_gene: TRBD1; j_gene: TRBJ2-7; len: 17; CDR3aa: CAATGPTGQRPSYEQYF; CDR3nt: TGTGCTGCGACGGGGCCGACAGGGCAGAGGCCCTCCTACGAGCAGTACTTC
v_gene: TRBV5-1; abundance: -; d_gene: -; j_gene: TRBJ2-3; len: 19; CDR3aa: CASSLRLVGSLEAADTQYF; CDR3nt: TGCGCCAGCAGCTTACGTCTAGTGGGCAGCCTAGAGGCGGCAGATACGCAGTATTTT
v_gene: TRBV6-5; abundance: many; d_gene: -; j_gene: TRBJ1-2; len: 12; CDR3aa: CASRNGLKGYTF; CDR3nt: TGTGCCAGCAGAAATGGGCTGAAGGGCTACACCTTC
v_gene: TRBV28; abundance: -; d_gene: -; j_gene: TRBJ2-7; len: 15; CDR3aa: CASSFAELGSYEQYF; CDR3nt: TGTGCCAGCAGTTTTGCGGAACTTGGCTCCTACGAGCAGTACTTC
v_gene: TRBV2; abundance: few; d_gene: TRBD2; j_gene: TRBJ2-5; len: 14; CDR3aa: CATAGTSSRETQYF; CDR3nt: TGTGCCACCGCCGGGACTAGCTCTCGGGAGACCCAGTACTTC
v_gene: TRBV13; abundance: -; d_gene: -; j_gene: TRBJ1-1; len: 15; CDR3aa: CASSSEGELNTEAFF; CDR3nt: TGTGCCAGCAGCTCGGAAGGGGAGCTGAACACTGAAGCTTTCTTT
v_gene: TRBV9; abundance: few; d_gene: -; j_gene: TRBJ2-5; len: 13; CDR3aa: CASSVVGDETQYF; CDR3nt: TGTGCCAGCAGCGTAGTGGGAGACGAGACCCAGTACTTC
v_gene: TRBV7-9; abundance: -; d_gene: TRBD1; j_gene: TRBJ2-7; len: 16; CDR3aa: CASSIVIGTGGYEQYF; CDR3nt: TGTGCCAGCAGCATAGTCATTGGGACAGGGGGTTACGAGCAGTACTTC
v_gene: TRBV12-3/TRBV12-4; abundance: -; d_gene: TRBD1; j_gene: TRBJ1-2; len: 15; CDR3aa: CASRPGTGVPYGYTF; CDR3nt: TGTGCCAGCAGGCCAGGGACAGGGGTCCCCTATGGCTACACCTTC
v_gene: TRBV7-3; abundance: -; d_gene: TRBD2; j_gene: TRBJ2-2; len: 17; CDR3aa: CASSLLAGALDTGELFF; CDR3nt: TGTGCCAGCAGCTTACTAGCGGGGGCGTTGGACACCGGGGAGCTGTTTTTT
v_gene: TRBV11-2; abundance: few; d_gene: TRBD1; j_gene: TRBJ2-5; len: 16; CDR3aa: CASSPPGQGANKAQYF; CDR3nt: TGTGCCAGCAGCCCCCCCGGGCAGGGGGCGAATAAGGCCCAGTACTTC
v_gene: TRBV5-1; abundance: few; d_gene: TRBD1; j_gene: TRBJ2-7; len: 15; CDR3aa: CASSPGTGGGYEQYF; CDR3nt: TGTGCCAGCAGCCCAGGGACAGGGGGCGGGTACGAGCAGTACTTC
v_gene: TRBV7-9; abundance: many; d_gene: TRBD2; j_gene: TRBJ2-1; len: 16; CDR3aa: CASSLEASGGTSGQFF; CDR3nt: TGTGCCAGCAGCTTAGAGGCTAGCGGGGGGACCTCGGGGCAGTTCTTC
v_gene: TRBV20-1; abundance: -; d_gene: -; j_gene: TRBJ2-3; len: 18; CDR3aa: CSASPYLRDTVSTDTQYF; CDR3nt: TGCAGTGCTAGTCCGTACCTCCGGGACACCGTAAGCACAGATACGCAGTATTTT
v_gene: TRBV21-1; abundance: -; d_gene: -; j_gene: TRBJ1-4; len: 18; CDR3aa: CASSRTGGMTVTNEKLFF; CDR3nt: TGTGCCAGCAGCAGAACAGGGGGAATGACGGTAACTAATGAAAAACTGTTTTTT
v_gene: TRBV5-1; abundance: many; d_gene: -; j_gene: TRBJ2-1; len: 15; CDR3aa: CASRSLSGVTNEQFF; CDR3nt: TGCGCCAGCAGAAGTCTCAGTGGAGTAACCAATGAGCAGTTCTTC
v_gene: TRBV7-9; abundance: -; d_gene: -; j_gene: TRBJ2-1; len: 16; CDR3aa: CASSSTGPSTGNEQFF; CDR3nt: TGTGCCAGCAGCTCAACAGGGCCCTCGACTGGGAATGAGCAGTTCTTC
v_gene: TRBV11-2; abundance: -; d_gene: -; j_gene: TRBJ2-7; len: 14; CDR3aa: CASSFGSSSYEQYF; CDR3nt: TGTGCCAGCAGCTTCGGCTCAAGCTCCTACGAGCAGTACTTC
v_gene: TRBV2; abundance: -; d_gene: TRBD2; j_gene: TRBJ2-3; len: 10; CDR3aa: CASGLAEQYF; CDR3nt: TGTGCCAGTGGACTAGCTGAACAGTATTTT
v_gene: TRBV4-3; abundance: many; d_gene: -; j_gene: TRBJ2-3; len: 14; CDR3aa: CASSRNRDTDTQYF; CDR3nt: TGCGCCAGCAGCCGAAACAGGGACACAGATACGCAGTATTTT
v_gene: TRBV7-3; abundance: few; d_gene: TRBD2; j_gene: TRBJ2-1; len: 15; CDR3aa: CASSSRSGGANEQFF; CDR3nt: TGTGCCAGCAGCTCCCGTAGCGGGGGGGCCAATGAGCAGTTCTTC
v_gene: TRBV11-2; abundance: many; d_gene: -; j_gene: TRBJ2-2; len: 13; CDR3aa: CASGADYSGELFF; CDR3nt: TGTGCCAGCGGAGCAGACTACAGCGGGGAGCTGTTTTTT
v_gene: TRBV4-1; abundance: many; d_gene: -; j_gene: TRBJ2-1; len: 16; CDR3aa: CASSQVPGTSYNEQFF; CDR3nt: TGCGCCAGCAGCCAAGTCCCAGGGACCTCCTACAATGAGCAGTTCTTC
v_gene: TRBV5-6; abundance: -; d_gene: -; j_gene: TRBJ1-5; len: 14; CDR3aa: CAISPGGYHQPQHF; CDR3nt: TGTGCCATCAGCCCCGGGGGCTACCATCAGCCCCAGCATTTT
v_gene: TRBV28; abundance: few; d_gene: -; j_gene: TRBJ2-5; len: 15; CDR3aa: CASSRPSTAQGTQYF; CDR3nt: TGTGCCAGCAGCCGCCCCTCGACAGCACAGGGGACCCAGTACTTC
v_gene: TRBV12-3/TRBV12-4; abundance: few; d_gene: -; j_gene: TRBJ2-2; len: 16; CDR3aa: CASSFFGQGRIGELFF; CDR3nt: TGTGCCAGCAGTTTCTTCGGGCAGGGGAGAATCGGGGAGCTGTTTTTT
v_gene: TRBV6-2/TRBV6-3; abundance: many; d_gene: -; j_gene: TRBJ2-3; len: 15; CDR3aa: CASNSPMRAQDTQYF; CDR3nt: TGTGCCAGCAATTCCCCGATGCGCGCTCAAGATACGCAGTATTTT
v_gene: TRBV6-4; abundance: many; d_gene: -; j_gene: TRBJ2-1; len: 16; CDR3aa: CASPKGPTASYNEQFF; CDR3nt: TGTGCCAGCCCCAAGGGCCCTACTGCCTCCTACAATGAGCAGTTCTTC
v_gene: TRBV12-3/TRBV12-4; abundance: many; d_gene: -; j_gene: TRBJ2-1; len: 16; CDR3aa: CASKSAGTRLYNEQFF; CDR3nt: TGTGCCAGCAAATCGGCCGGGACAAGATTATACAATGAGCAGTTCTTC
v_gene: TRBV7-6; abundance: many; d_gene: TRBD2; j_gene: TRBJ2-1; len: 16; CDR3aa: CASSLVGTSAYNEQFF; CDR3nt: TGTGCCAGCAGCTTAGTCGGGACTAGCGCGTACAATGAGCAGTTCTTC
v_gene: TRBV7-2; abundance: many; d_gene: TRBD1; j_gene: TRBJ2-7; len: 14; CDR3aa: CASSPALGTGDIYF; CDR3nt: TGTGCCAGCAGCCCAGCTCTCGGGACAGGGGACATTTACTTC
v_gene: TRBV20-1; abundance: few; d_gene: -; j_gene: TRBJ2-4; len: 17; CDR3aa: CSASATTPFIAKNIQYF; CDR3nt: TGCAGTGCTAGTGCGACTACCCCGTTCATAGCCAAAAACATTCAGTACTTC
v_gene: TRBV6-1; abundance: many; d_gene: -; j_gene: TRBJ1-5; len: 13; CDR3aa: CASRQGSNQPQHF; CDR3nt: TGTGCCAGCAGGCAGGGGAGCAATCAGCCCCAGCATTTT
v_gene: TRBV6-6; abundance: -; d_gene: TRBD1; j_gene: TRBJ2-7; len: 15; CDR3aa: CATLHLGQAPYEQYF; CDR3nt: TGTGCCACGTTACATTTGGGACAGGCCCCCTACGAGCAGTACTTC
v_gene: TRBV6-2/TRBV6-3; abundance: -; d_gene: -; j_gene: TRBJ2-3; len: 12; CDR3aa: CASTDAPDTQYF; CDR3nt: TGTGCCAGCACGGACGCGCCAGATACGCAGTATTTT
v_gene: TRBV4-1; abundance: -; d_gene: -; j_gene: TRBJ2-7; len: 15; CDR3aa: CTSSPWTGGRDEQYF; CDR3nt: TGCACCAGCAGCCCGTGGACAGGCGGGCGGGATGAGCAGTACTTC
v_gene: TRBV4-2; abundance: -; d_gene: TRBD2; j_gene: TRBJ2-1; len: 18; CDR3aa: CASSLGTSGGHSYNEQFF; CDR3nt: TGTGCCAGCAGCCTAGGGACTAGCGGGGGGCACTCCTACAATGAGCAGTTCTTC
v_gene: TRBV3-1; abundance: -; d_gene: TRBD2; j_gene: TRBJ2-7; len: 15; CDR3aa: CASSPRGGSTYEQYF; CDR3nt: TGTGCCAGCAGCCCGCGGGGGGGGAGCACCTACGAGCAGTACTTC
v_gene: TRBV6-2/TRBV6-3; abundance: -; d_gene: TRBD1; j_gene: TRBJ2-7; len: 16; CDR3aa: CASSYDWGQFAYEQYF; CDR3nt: TGTGCCAGCAGTTATGATTGGGGACAGTTCGCCTACGAGCAGTACTTC
v_gene: TRBV2; abundance: many; d_gene: TRBD1; j_gene: TRBJ1-2; len: 13; CDR3aa: CASSTGEDHGYTF; CDR3nt: TGTGCCAGCAGTACAGGGGAAGATCATGGCTACACCTTC
v_gene: TRBV2; abundance: -; d_gene: -; j_gene: TRBJ1-1; len: 13; CDR3aa: CASSGDRYTEAFF; CDR3nt: TGTGCCAGCAGTGGGGACCGCTACACTGAAGCTTTCTTT
v_gene: TRBV6-2/TRBV6-3; abundance: -; d_gene: -; j_gene: TRBJ1-2; len: 12; CDR3aa: CASNSAARGYTF; CDR3nt: TGTGCCAGCAATTCGGCCGCCCGCGGCTACACCTTC
v_gene: TRBV21-1; abundance: -; d_gene: -; j_gene: TRBJ2-7; len: 14; CDR3aa: CASSTRVKSYEQYF; CDR3nt: TGTGCCAGCAGCACTAGGGTAAAATCCTACGAGCAGTACTTC
v_gene: TRBV7-9; abundance: few; d_gene: -; j_gene: TRBJ2-1; len: 16; CDR3aa: CASSLPQGGSYNEQFF; CDR3nt: TGTGCCAGCAGCTTACCTCAGGGCGGCTCCTACAATGAGCAGTTCTTC
v_gene: TRBV4-2; abundance: few; d_gene: TRBD2; j_gene: TRBJ2-1; len: 17; CDR3aa: CASSAGLAGGFYNEQFF; CDR3nt: TGTGCCAGCAGCGCCGGACTAGCGGGGGGGTTTTACAATGAGCAGTTCTTC
v_gene: TRBV5-1; abundance: many; d_gene: -; j_gene: TRBJ2-2; len: 16; CDR3aa: CASSFYPGPHTGELFF; CDR3nt: TGCGCCAGCAGCTTCTATCCGGGCCCGCACACCGGGGAGCTGTTTTTT
v_gene: TRBV11-2; abundance: once; d_gene: TRBD2; j_gene: TRBJ2-1; len: 18; CDR3aa: CASRAGTSGRSSYNEQFF; CDR3nt: TGTGCCAGCAGGGCGGGGACTAGCGGTAGGAGCTCCTACAATGAGCAGTTCTTC
v_gene: TRBV5-5; abundance: many; d_gene: -; j_gene: TRBJ2-3; len: 14; CDR3aa: CASSLDARTDTQYF; CDR3nt: TGTGCCAGCAGCTTAGACGCCCGCACAGATACGCAGTATTTT
v_gene: TRBV3-1; abundance: few; d_gene: -; j_gene: TRBJ2-7; len: 14; CDR3aa: CASSQVGISYEQYF; CDR3nt: TGTGCCAGCAGCCAAGTGGGAATCTCCTACGAGCAGTACTTC
v_gene: TRBV24-1; abundance: -; d_gene: -; j_gene: TRBJ2-3; len: 15; CDR3aa: CATSDRAGSTDTQYF; CDR3nt: TGTGCCACCAGTGACAGAGCCGGGAGCACAGATACGCAGTATTTT
v_gene: TRBV20-1; abundance: -; d_gene: -; j_gene: TRBJ2-1; len: 17; CDR3aa: CSARPLMTSRSYNEQFF; CDR3nt: TGCAGTGCTAGACCCCTCATGACTAGTCGCTCCTACAATGAGCAGTTCTTC
v_gene: TRBV25-1; abundance: many; d_gene: TRBD2; j_gene: TRBJ2-1; len: 16; CDR3aa: CASSLLGLAGGSEQFF; CDR3nt: TGTGCCAGCAGTCTACTCGGGCTAGCGGGAGGAAGCGAGCAGTTCTTC
v_gene: TRBV12-3/TRBV12-4; abundance: many; d_gene: TRBD1; j_gene: TRBJ1-1; len: 15; CDR3aa: CASSPTGKGDTEAFF; CDR3nt: TGTGCCAGCAGTCCGACAGGGAAAGGGGACACTGAAGCTTTCTTT
v_gene: TRBV5-8; abundance: few; d_gene: -; j_gene: TRBJ2-5; len: 14; CDR3aa: CASSQRRAGETQYF; CDR3nt: TGTGCCAGCAGCCAAAGGCGGGCGGGGGAGACCCAGTACTTC
v_gene: TRBV18; abundance: -; d_gene: -; j_gene: TRBJ1-2; len: 15; CDR3aa: CASSPDHDNPYGYTF; CDR3nt: TGTGCCAGCTCACCTGACCACGACAACCCCTATGGCTACACCTTC
v_gene: TRBV7-2; abundance: many; d_gene: TRBD1; j_gene: TRBJ1-4; len: 15; CDR3aa: CASSLYTGGREKLFF; CDR3nt: TGTGCCAGCAGCTTGTATACAGGGGGTCGTGAAAAACTGTTTTTT
v_gene: TRBV12-3/TRBV12-4; abundance: few; d_gene: -; j_gene: TRBJ2-5; len: 13; CDR3aa: CASSSYLWETQYF; CDR3nt: TGTGCCAGCAGTTCCTACTTATGGGAGACCCAGTACTTC
v_gene: TRBV5-5; abundance: -; d_gene: -; j_gene: TRBJ2-2; len: 16; CDR3aa: CASSHPRDLFPGELFF; CDR3nt: TGTGCCAGCAGTCACCCCCGGGACCTATTCCCCGGGGAGCTGTTTTTT
v_gene: TRBV24-1; abundance: few; d_gene: -; j_gene: TRBJ2-2; len: 16; CDR3aa: CATSDFTGLNTGELFF; CDR3nt: TGTGCCACCAGTGATTTTACAGGTTTGAACACCGGGGAGCTGTTTTTT